The clone carrying this T cell receptor (beta chain) was seen only once. The antigen is unknown. Germline is not matched at one junction end, which may reflect a read error. This CDR3 is built from 13 residues. Germline CDR1 and CDR2: SGHVS and FNYEAQ. This specimen comes from a study of neoadjuvant nivolumab and ipilimumab in lung cancer. Points from the study as a whole: Pathologic regression was not significantly tied to TCR clonality.

The protocol was immunoSEQ multiplex PCR, while the TCRdb copy is restricted to in-frame clones and leaves out a portion. The data contain 25,000 to 35,000 clones, roughly 90% of them singletons. The rearrangement uses TRBV7-6 and TRBJ2-7, with 8 bases lining up with TRBD2. This clonotype was obtained from an adult with non-small cell lung cancer. The input for sequencing was peripheral blood, taken after neoadjuvant nivolumab, alone or with ipilimumab, at or shortly before surgery. The CDR3 DNA sequence: TGTGCCAGCAGTTTAGCGGGAACCTACGAGCAGTACTTC. It specifies CASSLAGTYEQYF.